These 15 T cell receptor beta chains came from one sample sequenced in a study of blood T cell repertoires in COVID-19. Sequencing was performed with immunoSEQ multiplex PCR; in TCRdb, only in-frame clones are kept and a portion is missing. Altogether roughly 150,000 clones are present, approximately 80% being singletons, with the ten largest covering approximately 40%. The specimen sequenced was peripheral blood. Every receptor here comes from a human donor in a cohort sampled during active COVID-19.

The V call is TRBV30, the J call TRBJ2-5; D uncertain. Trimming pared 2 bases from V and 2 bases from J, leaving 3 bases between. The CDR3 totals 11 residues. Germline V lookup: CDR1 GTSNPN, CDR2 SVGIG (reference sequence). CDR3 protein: CAWSHQETQYF. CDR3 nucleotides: TGTGCCTGGAGTCATCAAGAGACCCAGTACTTC.

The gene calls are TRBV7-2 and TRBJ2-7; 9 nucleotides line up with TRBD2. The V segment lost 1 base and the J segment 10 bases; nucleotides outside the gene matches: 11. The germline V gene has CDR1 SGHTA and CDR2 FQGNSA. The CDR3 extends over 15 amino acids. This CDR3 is CASSLVAGGPDHQYV. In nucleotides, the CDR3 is TGTGCCAGCAGCTTAGTTGCGGGAGGGCCTGATCATCAGTACGTC.

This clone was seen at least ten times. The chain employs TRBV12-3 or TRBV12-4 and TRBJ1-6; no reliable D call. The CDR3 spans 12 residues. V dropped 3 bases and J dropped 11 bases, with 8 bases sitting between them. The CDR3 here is CASSFSGTPLHF. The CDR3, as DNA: TGTGCCAGCAGTTTTTCCGGGACACCCCTCCACTTT.

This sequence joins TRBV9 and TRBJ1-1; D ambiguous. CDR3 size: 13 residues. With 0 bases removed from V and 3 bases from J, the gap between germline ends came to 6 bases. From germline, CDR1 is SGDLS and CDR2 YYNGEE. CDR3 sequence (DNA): TGTGCCAGCAGCGTAGGTTCGGACACTGAAGCTTTCTTT. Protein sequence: CASSVGSDTEAFF. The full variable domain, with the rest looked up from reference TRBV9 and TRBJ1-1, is DSGVTQTPKHLITATGQRVTLRCSPRSGDLSVYWYQQSLDQGLQFLIQYYNGEERAKGNILERFSAQQFPDLHSELNLSSLELGDSALYFCASSVGSDTEAFFGQGTRLTVV.

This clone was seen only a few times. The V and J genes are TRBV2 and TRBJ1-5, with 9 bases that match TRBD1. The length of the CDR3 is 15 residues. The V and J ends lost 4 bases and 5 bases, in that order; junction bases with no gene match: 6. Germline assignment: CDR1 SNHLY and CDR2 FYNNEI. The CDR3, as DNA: TGTGCCAGCAGTGTGTTGGGACAGGGCGATCAGCCCCAGCATTTT. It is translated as CASSVLGQGDQPQHF.

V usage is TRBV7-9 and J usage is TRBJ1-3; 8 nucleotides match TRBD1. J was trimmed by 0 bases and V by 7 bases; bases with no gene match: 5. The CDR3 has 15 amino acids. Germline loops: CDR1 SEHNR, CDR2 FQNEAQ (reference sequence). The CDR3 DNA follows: TGTGCCAGCATCCAGGGGGCTCTCTCTGGAAACACCATATATTTT. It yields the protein CASIQGALSGNTIYF.

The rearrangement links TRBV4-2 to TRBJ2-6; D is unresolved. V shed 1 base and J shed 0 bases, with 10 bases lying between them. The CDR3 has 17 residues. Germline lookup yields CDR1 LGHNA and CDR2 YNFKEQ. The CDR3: CASSQAQLFSGANVLTF. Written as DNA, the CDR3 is TGTGCCAGCAGCCAAGCACAGCTATTCTCTGGGGCCAACGTCCTGACTTTC.

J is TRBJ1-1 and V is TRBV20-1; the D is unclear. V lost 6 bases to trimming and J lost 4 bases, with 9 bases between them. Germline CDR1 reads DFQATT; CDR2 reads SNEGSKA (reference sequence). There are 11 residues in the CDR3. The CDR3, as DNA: TGCAGTGCCTTCCTGCGCACTGAAGCTTTCTTT. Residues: CSAFLRTEAFF.

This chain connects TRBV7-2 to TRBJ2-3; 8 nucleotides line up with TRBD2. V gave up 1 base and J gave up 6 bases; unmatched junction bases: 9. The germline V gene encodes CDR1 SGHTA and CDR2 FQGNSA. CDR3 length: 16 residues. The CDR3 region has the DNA TGTGCCAGCAGCTTAGTAGGGACTAGATGGGGTGATACGCAGTATTTT. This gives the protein CASSLVGTRWGDTQYF.

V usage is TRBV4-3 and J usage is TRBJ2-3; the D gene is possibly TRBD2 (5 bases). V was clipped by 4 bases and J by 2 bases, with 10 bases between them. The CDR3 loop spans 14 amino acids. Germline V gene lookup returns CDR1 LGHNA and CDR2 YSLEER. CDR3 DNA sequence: TGCGCCAGCAGCCGGGAGAAGATCACAGATACGCAGTATTTT. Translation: CASSREKITDTQYF.

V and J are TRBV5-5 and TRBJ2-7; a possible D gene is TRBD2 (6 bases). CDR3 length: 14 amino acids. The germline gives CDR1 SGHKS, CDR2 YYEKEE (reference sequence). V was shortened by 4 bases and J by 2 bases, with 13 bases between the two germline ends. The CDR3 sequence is CASSPGTHAYEQYF. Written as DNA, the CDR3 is TGTGCCAGCAGCCCCGGGACTCATGCCTACGAGCAGTACTTC.

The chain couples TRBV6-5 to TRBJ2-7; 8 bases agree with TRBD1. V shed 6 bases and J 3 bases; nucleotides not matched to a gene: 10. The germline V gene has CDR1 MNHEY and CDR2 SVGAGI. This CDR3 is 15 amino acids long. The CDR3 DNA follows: TGTGCCAGCAGGGATCCCCCAGGGGGCATCTACGAGCAGTACTTC. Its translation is CASRDPPGGIYEQYF.

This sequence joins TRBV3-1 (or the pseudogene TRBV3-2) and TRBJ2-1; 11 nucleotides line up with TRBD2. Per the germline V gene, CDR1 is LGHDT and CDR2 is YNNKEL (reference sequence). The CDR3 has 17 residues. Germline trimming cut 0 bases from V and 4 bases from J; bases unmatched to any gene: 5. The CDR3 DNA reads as TGTGCCAGCAGCCAAGAACTAGCGGGAGTTGTGTACAATGAGCAGTTCTTC. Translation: CASSQELAGVVYNEQFF.

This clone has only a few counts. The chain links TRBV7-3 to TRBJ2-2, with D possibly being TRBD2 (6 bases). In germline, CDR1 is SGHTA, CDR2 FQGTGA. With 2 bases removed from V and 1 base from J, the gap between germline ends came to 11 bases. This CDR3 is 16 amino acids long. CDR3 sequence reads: CASSLFRGKNTGELFF. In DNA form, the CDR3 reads TGTGCCAGCAGCTTATTTCGGGGGAAGAACACCGGGGAGCTGTTTTTT. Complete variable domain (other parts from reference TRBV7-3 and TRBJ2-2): GAGVSQTPSNKVTEKGKYVELRCDPISGHTALYWYRQSLGQGPEFLIYFQGTGAADDSGLPNDRFFAVRPEGSVSTLKIQRTERGDSAVYLCASSLFRGKNTGELFFGEGSRLTVL.

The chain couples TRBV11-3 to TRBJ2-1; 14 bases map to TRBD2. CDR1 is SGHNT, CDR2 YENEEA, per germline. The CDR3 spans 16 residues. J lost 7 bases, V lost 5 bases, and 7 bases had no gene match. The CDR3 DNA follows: TGTGCCAGCAGCCTCGAGACTAGCGGGGGGGCAAATGAGCAGTTCTTC. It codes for CASSLETSGGANEQFF.